This T cell receptor beta chain is drawn from a study of spatial heterogeneity in lung cancer. The wider study: A module score for T cells, taken from matched bulk RNA-seq, correlated strongly with TCR transcript counts in tumor regions.

The ends lost 2 bases at V and 4 bases at J; junction bases unmatched: 2. The CDR3 loop spans 16 amino acids. Germline CDR1 reads MNHEY; CDR2 reads SMNVEV (reference sequence). Time point given: sample taken at primary tumor resection. Samples were donated by 72 untreated early-stage non-small cell lung cancer patients. Study findings and constraints: Tumor T cell coverage was estimated at 5.5% to 8% for alpha and roughly 12% for beta chains. Expanded TCR counts, ubiquitous and regional, correlated respectively with ubiquitous and regional nonsynonymous mutation counts. Intratumoral expanded alpha and beta TCR counts were found to track tumor mutation counts.

Turning to this clonotype: Its antigen remains unknown.

Each CDR3 protein gets one entry after TCRdb re-called the 5' RACE reads with MiXCR. The repertoire has around 9,900 distinct CDR3 sequences, under 6.5% of them found once; the top ten carry about 7.4%. The chain joins TRBV27 to TRBJ2-5, with TRBD2 matching over 15 bases. This clonotype was sampled from a female donor with early-stage non-small cell lung cancer. The starting material was lung tumor tissue, obtained at surgery. The CDR3 bases are TGTGCCAGCAGTTTACTGGGACTAGCGGGGGGAGAGACCCAGTACTTC. It is translated as CASSLLGLAGGETQYF.